This TCR beta chain stems from a study of neurological immune-mediated disorders (dated by TCRdb to about 2019). At the level of the whole study: Using UMI-based sequencing, the study compared peripheral blood TCR-beta repertoires from patients with HTLV-I-associated myelopathy (HAM/TSP), patients with multiple sclerosis, and healthy controls. The 95 to 120 TCR-beta libraries included longitudinal samples, technical triplicates and paired sorted CD4+ and CD8+ T-cell subsets alongside PBMC samples. The cohort comprised about 68 subjects: 14 HAM/TSP patients, 34 multiple sclerosis patients and around 20 healthy controls.

The study at large found these results: Across subjects, expanded clones never shared an identical CDR3 amino acid sequence, which suggests that the TCR-beta repertoires in every group were private. TCR clonal expansion was greatest in HAM/TSP patients and smallest in MS patients, who ranked below even healthy controls.

Healthy controls were blood bank volunteers in Maryland, USA. For the unsorted PBMC libraries, 2 million PBMCs were stored in RNAlater at -80 degrees C until RNA extraction and were used to generate the libraries. Peripheral blood was subjected to Ficoll-Hypaque density gradient centrifugation to isolate PBMCs, which were then cryopreserved in liquid nitrogen. There are 17 amino acids in the CDR3, from cysteine to phenylalanine inclusive. Only the CDR3 portion is preserved as DNA: 51 bases, with reading frame beginning at the first base. CDR1 SGHRS and CDR2 YFSETQ were looked up in the germline V gene. At the junction V is shortened by 0 bases and J by 4 bases, with 17 bases in between. This clonotype was counted ten times or more. Its antigen is unknown. No much larger clonotype is one base removed from it; base qualities were not supplied. cDNA was synthesized by template-switch 5'RACE using a primer with a 10-nucleotide random unique molecular identifier that tagged each TCR transcript. Every sequencing run yielded over 160 million TCR-beta sequences covering 15-18 subjects. The RNeasy kit was used for extraction of total RNA. The KAPA Real-time Library Amplification kit was used to amplify TCR-beta VDJ regions with primers for the TCR constant region and the 5'RACE anchor. A first PCR added sample indexes and Illumina adaptors, after which a second PCR increased the library yield. After Ampure bead purification, the roughly 650 bp TCR product was size-selected on a 2% E-gel SizeSelection system. Before pooling, library quality was assessed on a Bioanalyzer, concentration was determined with Qubit, and library quantification was performed with the Kapa Library Quantification kit. An Illumina HiSeq 2500 sequenced the libraries paired-end 2 x 150 bp. To increase sequence diversity, roughly 25-31% phiX was spiked into each library pool. In the source study's methods: Quality-filtered reads were processed with the UMI-based MiGEC pipeline, and over 90% of raw TCR sequences were removed by the MiGEC pipeline during error correction. IMGT germline references were used for alignment of VDJ genes, and clonotypes were defined by a unique CDR3 amino acid sequence together with V-J genes. Clonal expansion, Shannon diversity and CDR3 relatedness (CalcPairwiseDistances, ClusterSamples) were evaluated with VDJtools, and phylogenetic trees were built with CLCbio workbench. Using coefficient-of-variation modelling across technical triplicates, the study counted a clone as expanded if it had at least 8 unique UMIs. Using fastp at Q25 and MiXCR, TCRdb reprocessed the public reads and kept productive beta chains. Under each unique CDR3 protein, matching rows form one entry showing the most common genes and DNA. TCRdb, rather than the study authors, made the V and J calls. The sample includes about 50,000 distinct CDR3 sequences, with approximately 17% observed a single time. In total, the top ten clones hold roughly 4% of the sample.

Input material: PBMCs. The receptor was derived from a man between 60 and 70 years old in good health. The V and J genes are TRBV5-1 and TRBJ2-1, with the D gene possibly TRBD1 or TRBD2, each one fitting 5 bases. For the CDR3, the sequence is CASSLVGDGPGYNEQFF. The sequenced DNA: TGCGCCAGCAGCTTGGTTGGGGACGGACCTGGGTACAATGAGCAGTTCTTC.